This T cell receptor (beta chain) was retrieved from a study of radiotherapy plus CTLA-4 blockade in lung cancer. About the study: Objective response was observed in 18% of patients, and disease control in 31%. General study findings and limits: In blood, after radiotherapy plus ipilimumab, tumor-derived TCR clones expanded. Among reported predictors of response, early blood T cell clone dynamics with interferon-beta performed best.

This clone has a handful of counts. The antigen is not known. Libraries were prepared by immunoSEQ multiplex PCR; TCRdb keeps only in-frame clonotypes and omits some of them. This table has 47,000 or so clones, 70% to 90% appearing once. The germline V and J ends were trimmed by 7 bases and 0 bases, with 16 bases remaining between them. CDR1 is SNHLY, CDR2 FYNNEI, per germline. CDR3 size: 17 residues. Focal radiation plus CTLA-4 blockade with ipilimumab was given to patients with chemo-refractory metastatic non-small-cell lung cancer. The receptor was isolated from a human donor with non-small cell lung cancer whose response to radiotherapy plus ipilimumab could not be evaluated. The chain uses TRBV2 and TRBJ2-6; D is possibly TRBD1 (6 bases). This specimen was peripheral blood, taken from a patient treated with radiotherapy plus ipilimumab. Here the CDR3 DNA reads TGTGCCAGCACATACAGGGCTTACTCCTCTGGGGCCAACGTCCTGACTTTC. Amino acids: CASTYRAYSSGANVLTF. Complete variable domain (other parts from reference TRBV2 and TRBJ2-6): EPEVTQTPSHQVTQMGQEVILRCVPISNHLYFYWYRQILGQKVEFLVSFYNNEISEKSEIFDDQFSVERPDGSNFTLKIRSTKLEDSAMYFCASTYRAYSSGANVLTFGAGSRLTVL.